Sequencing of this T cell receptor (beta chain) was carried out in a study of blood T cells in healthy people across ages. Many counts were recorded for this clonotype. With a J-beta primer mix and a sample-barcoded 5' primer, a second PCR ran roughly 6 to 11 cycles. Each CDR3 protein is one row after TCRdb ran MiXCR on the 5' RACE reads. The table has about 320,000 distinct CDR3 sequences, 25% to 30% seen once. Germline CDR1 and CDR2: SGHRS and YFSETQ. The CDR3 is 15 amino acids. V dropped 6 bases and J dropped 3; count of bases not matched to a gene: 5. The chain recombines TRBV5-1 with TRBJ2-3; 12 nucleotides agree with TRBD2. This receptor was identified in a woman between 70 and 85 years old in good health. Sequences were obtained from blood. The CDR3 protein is CASNQLAGGTDTQYF. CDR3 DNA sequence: TGCGCCAGCAACCAACTAGCGGGAGGTACAGATACGCAGTATTTT.